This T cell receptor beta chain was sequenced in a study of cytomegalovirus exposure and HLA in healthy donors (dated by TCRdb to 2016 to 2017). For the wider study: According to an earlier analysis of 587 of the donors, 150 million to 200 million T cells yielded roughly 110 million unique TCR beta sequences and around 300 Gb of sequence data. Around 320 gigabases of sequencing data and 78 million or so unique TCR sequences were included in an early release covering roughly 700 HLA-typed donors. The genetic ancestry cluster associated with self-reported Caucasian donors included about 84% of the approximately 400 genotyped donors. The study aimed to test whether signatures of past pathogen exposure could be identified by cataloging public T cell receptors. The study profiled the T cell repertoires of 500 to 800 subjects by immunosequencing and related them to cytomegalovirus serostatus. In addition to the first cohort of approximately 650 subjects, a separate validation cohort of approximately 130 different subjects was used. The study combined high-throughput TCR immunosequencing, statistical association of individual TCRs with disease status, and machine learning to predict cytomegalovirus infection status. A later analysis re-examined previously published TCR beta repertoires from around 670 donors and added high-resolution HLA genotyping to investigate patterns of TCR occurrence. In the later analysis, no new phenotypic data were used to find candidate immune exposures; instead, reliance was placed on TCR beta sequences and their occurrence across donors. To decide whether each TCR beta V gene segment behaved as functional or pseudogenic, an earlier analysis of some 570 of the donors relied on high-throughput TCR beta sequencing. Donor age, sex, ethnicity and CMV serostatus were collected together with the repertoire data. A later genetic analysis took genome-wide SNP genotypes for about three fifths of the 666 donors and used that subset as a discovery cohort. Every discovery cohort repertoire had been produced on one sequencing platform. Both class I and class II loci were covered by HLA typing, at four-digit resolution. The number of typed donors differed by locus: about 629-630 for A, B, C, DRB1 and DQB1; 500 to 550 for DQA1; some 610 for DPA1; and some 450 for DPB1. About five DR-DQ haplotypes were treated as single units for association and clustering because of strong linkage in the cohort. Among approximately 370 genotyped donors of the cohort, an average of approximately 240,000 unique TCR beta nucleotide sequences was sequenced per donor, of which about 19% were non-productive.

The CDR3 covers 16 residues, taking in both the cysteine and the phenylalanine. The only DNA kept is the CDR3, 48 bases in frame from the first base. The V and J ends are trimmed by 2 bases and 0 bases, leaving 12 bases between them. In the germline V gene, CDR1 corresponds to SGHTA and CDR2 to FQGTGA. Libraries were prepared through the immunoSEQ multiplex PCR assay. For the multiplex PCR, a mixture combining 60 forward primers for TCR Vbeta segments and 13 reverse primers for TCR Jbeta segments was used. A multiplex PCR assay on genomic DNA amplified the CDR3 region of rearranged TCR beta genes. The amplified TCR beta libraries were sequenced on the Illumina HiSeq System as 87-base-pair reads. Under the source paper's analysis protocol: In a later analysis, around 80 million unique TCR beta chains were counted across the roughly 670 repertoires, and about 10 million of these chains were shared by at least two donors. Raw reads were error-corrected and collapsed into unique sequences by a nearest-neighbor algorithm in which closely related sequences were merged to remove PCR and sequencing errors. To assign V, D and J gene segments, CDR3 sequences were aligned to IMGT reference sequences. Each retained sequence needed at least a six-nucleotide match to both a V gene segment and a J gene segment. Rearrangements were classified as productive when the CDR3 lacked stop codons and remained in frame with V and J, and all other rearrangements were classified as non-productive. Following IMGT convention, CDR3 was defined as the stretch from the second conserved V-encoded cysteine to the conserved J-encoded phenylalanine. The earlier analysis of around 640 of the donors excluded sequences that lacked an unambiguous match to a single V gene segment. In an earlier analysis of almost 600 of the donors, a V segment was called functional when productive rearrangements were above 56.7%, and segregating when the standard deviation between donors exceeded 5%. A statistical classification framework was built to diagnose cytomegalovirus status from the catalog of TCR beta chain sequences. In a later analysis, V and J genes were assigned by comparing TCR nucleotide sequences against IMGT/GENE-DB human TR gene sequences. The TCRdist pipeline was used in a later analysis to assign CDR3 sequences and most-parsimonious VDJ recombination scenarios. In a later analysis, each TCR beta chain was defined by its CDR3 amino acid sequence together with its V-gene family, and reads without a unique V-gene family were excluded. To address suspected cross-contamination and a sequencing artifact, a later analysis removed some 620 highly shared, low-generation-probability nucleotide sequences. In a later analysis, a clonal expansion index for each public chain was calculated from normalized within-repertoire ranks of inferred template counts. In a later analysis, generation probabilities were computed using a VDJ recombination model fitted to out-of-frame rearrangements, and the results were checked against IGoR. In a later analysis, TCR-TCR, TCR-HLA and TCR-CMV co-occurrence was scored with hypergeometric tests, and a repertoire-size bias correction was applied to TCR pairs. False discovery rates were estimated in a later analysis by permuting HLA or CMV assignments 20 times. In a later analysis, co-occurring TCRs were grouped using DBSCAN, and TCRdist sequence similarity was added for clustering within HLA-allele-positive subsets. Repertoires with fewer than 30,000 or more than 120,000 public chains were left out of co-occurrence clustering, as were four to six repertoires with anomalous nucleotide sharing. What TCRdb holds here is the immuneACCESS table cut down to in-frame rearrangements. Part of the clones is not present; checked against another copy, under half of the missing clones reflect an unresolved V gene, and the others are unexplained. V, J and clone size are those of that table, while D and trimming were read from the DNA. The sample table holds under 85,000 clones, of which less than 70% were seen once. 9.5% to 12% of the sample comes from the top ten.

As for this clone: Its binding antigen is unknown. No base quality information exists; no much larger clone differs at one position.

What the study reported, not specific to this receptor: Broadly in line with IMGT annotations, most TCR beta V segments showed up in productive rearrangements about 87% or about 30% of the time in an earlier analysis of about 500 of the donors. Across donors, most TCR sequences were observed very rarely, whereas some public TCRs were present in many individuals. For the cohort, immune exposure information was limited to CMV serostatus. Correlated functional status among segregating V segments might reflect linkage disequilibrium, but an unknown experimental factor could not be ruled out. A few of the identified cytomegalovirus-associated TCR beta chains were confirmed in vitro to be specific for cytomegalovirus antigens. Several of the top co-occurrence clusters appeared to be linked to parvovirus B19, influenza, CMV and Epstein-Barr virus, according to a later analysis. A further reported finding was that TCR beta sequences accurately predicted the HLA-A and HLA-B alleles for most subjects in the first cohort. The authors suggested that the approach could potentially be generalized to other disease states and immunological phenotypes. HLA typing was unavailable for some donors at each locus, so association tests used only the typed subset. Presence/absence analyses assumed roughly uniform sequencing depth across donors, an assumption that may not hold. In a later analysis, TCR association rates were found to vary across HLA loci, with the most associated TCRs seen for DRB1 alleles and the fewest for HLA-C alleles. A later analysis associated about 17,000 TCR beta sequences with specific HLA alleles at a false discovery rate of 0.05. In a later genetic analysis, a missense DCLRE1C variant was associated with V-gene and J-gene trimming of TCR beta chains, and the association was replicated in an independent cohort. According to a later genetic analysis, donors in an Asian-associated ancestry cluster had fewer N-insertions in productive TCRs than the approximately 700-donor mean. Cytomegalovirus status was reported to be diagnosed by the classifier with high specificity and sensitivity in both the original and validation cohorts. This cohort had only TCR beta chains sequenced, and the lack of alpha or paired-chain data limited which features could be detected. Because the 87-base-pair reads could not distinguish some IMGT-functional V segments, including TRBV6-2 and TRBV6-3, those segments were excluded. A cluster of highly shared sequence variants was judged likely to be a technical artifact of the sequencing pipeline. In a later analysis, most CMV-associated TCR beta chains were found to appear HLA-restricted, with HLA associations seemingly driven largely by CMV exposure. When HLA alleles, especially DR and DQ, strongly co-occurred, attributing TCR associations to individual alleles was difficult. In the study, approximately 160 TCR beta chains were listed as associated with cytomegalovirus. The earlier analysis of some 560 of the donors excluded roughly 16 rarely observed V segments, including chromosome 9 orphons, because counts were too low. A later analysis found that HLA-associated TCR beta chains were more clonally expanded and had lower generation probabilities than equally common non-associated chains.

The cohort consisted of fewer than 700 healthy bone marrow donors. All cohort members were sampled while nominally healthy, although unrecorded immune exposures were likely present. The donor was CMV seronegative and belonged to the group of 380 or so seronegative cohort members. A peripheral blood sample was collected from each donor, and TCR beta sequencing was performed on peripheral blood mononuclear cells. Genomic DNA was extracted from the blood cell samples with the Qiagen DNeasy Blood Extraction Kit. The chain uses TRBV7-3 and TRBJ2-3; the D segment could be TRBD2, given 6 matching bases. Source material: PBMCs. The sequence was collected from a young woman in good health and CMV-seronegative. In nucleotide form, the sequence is TGTGCCAGCAGCTTAGTTCTGGGGGGAAGCACAGATACGCAGTATTTT. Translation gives CASSLVLGGSTDTQYF.